The clone carrying this TCR beta chain has just one count. Its antigen is undetermined. The data are from a study of PD-1 blockade in classical Hodgkin lymphoma. Findings and caveats of the study: Newly diagnosed patients reportedly had lower baseline TCR diversity than healthy donors. Nivolumab initiated under 1 year post-ASCT led to patient exclusion. Compared with baseline, CD4+ but not CD8+ TCR diversity had risen significantly by C4D1.

Relapse after autologous stem cell transplantation occurred in every patient, and brentuximab vedotin exposure varied. This CDR3 spans 14 amino acids. CDR1 is MNHEY and CDR2 is SVGAGI in the germline V gene. Trimming took off 7 bases at V and 5 bases at J, with 14 bases between the two ends. Using immunoSEQ multiplex PCR, the repertoire was profiled, and TCRdb retains in-frame clones only, with some absent. This sample has 100,000 or so clones, with around 88% found just once. The TCR originated in a human donor with classical Hodgkin lymphoma. The chain couples TRBV6-5 to TRBJ1-4, with D uncertain. The sequences come from peripheral blood mononuclear cells (PBMCs), collected before the second cycle of nivolumab. CDR3 coding DNA: TGTGCCAGCACTCCGGACCTGTGGAATGAAAAACTGTTTTTT. Amino acid sequence: CASTPDLWNEKLFF.